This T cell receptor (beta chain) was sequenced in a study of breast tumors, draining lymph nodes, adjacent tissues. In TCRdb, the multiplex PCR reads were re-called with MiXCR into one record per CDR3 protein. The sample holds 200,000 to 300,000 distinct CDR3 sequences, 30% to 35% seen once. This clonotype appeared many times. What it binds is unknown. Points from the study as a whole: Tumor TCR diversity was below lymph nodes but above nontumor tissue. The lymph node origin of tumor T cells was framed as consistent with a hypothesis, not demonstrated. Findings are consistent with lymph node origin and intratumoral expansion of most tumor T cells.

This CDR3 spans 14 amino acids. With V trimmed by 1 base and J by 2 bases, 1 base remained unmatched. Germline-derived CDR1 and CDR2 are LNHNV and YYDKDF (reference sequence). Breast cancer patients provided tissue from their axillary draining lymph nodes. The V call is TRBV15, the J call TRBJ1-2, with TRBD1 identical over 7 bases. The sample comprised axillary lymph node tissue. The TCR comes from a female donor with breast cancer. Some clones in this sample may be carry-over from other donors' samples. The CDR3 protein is CATSRGGQNYGYTF. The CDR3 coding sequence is TGTGCCACCAGCAGAGGGGGACAGAACTATGGCTACACCTTC.